This is a list of T cell receptor beta chains from one sample in a study of PD-1 blockade in classical Hodgkin lymphoma. Measured with immunoSEQ multiplex PCR; TCRdb has only the in-frame clones, and not every one. The sample holds roughly 55,000 clones; approximately 84% are singletons and the top ten take around 15%. This sample comprised peripheral blood mononuclear cells (PBMCs), obtained at baseline. The source is a human donor with classical Hodgkin lymphoma. Each CDR3 is given with its conserved first and last residue. A D gene is named only where the DNA matches it firmly. Clone size is stated in some rows and not others, as once, few, many or a class when expanded.

>TRBJ1-2|.|.|TRBV11-3
TGTGCCAGCAGCTTAGAAGACAGACCATACTATGGCTACACCTTC
CASSLEDRPYYGYTF
>TRBJ1-4|.|.|TRBV30
TGTGCCTGGAGTCCAGGGATAGCAACTAATGAAAAACTGTTTTTT
CAWSPGIATNEKLFF
>TRBJ2-7|.|.|TRBV25-1
TGTGCCAGCAGTGAATGGCAGGGCTACGAGCAGTACTTC
CASSEWQGYEQYF
>TRBJ1-1|.|.|TRBV5-5
TGTGCCAGCAGCCCCTTTCAGGTCTACACTGAAGCTTTCTTT
CASSPFQVYTEAFF
>TRBJ1-3|.|.|TRBV28
TGTGCCAGCAGTTTATGGACCGCAAGTATTGACACCATATATTTT
CASSLWTASIDTIYF
>TRBJ2-3|.|.|TRBV5-1
TGCGCCAGCAGCTTGGCCCGACTAGTAGGGGACACAGATACGCAGTATTTT
CASSLARLVGDTDTQYF
>TRBJ1-2|.|.|TRBV7-9
TGTGCCAGCAGCTTAGAACAGGACTATGGCTACACCTTC
CASSLEQDYGYTF
>TRBJ1-1|.|.|TRBV19
TGTGCCAGTAGTATAGAGAGGAAGACTGAAGCTTTCTTT
CASSIERKTEAFF
>TRBJ1-2|few|.|TRBV30
TGTGCCTGGAGTGTATCGGATGGCTACACCTTC
CAWSVSDGYTF
>TRBJ1-1|.|.|TRBV18
TGTGCCAGCTCACCACCGACGAACACTGAAGCTTTCTTT
CASSPPTNTEAFF
>TRBJ1-6|once|TRBD1|TRBV4-2
TGTGCCAGCAGCCAAGATCTTTTACAGGGGAGGACACCCCTCCACTTT
CASSQDLLQGRTPLHF
>TRBJ1-1|.|.|TRBV7-9
TGTGCCAGCAGCTTACGGGGCACTGAAGCTTTCTTT
CASSLRGTEAFF
>TRBJ2-5|.|.|TRBV6-6
TGTGCCACCAACCCGCGAGGGGAAGAGACCCAGTACTTC
CATNPRGEETQYF
>TRBJ2-3|.|.|TRBV5-1
TGCGCCAGCAGGACGGTGGGGGGCACAGATACGCAGTATTTT
CASRTVGGTDTQYF
>TRBJ2-3|.|TRBD2|TRBV7-9
TGTGCCAGCAGCTATGCCCCACTCCTAGCGGGAGCGGGGCAGTATTTT
CASSYAPLLAGAGQYF
>TRBJ1-1|.|.|TRBV6-1
TGTGCCAGCAGTGAGGGACGGTTGGTCACTGAAGCTTTCTTT
CASSEGRLVTEAFF
>TRBJ1-5|.|.|TRBV5-1
TGCGCCAGCAGCCCCGGCGGGACCGCCACTAATCAGCCCCAGCATTTT
CASSPGGTATNQPQHF
>TRBJ2-4|.|.|TRBV7-3
TGTGCCACCCAGCAGGCTCTAGCCAAAAACATTCAGTACTTC
CATQQALAKNIQYF
>TRBJ1-1|few|.|TRBV7-8
TGTGCCAGCAGCCGCCGGGTCAGTAACACTGAAGCTTTCTTT
CASSRRVSNTEAFF
>TRBJ2-3|.|.|TRBV11-3
TGTGCCAGCAGCTTCCGGACAGATACGCAGTATTTT
CASSFRTDTQYF
>TRBJ2-5|.|TRBD2|TRBV19
TGTGCCAGTAGTATTACGGCGGGAGGGCCACAGACCCAGTACTTC
CASSITAGGPQTQYF
>TRBJ2-5|.|TRBD2|TRBV5-4
TGTGCCAGCAGCCTAGGACTAGCGGGAGGAGAGACCCAGTACTTC
CASSLGLAGGETQYF
>TRBJ2-1|.|.|TRBV11-2
TGTGCCAGCAGCTTAGAGGCGGGCAACTTTTACAATGAGCAGTTCTTC
CASSLEAGNFYNEQFF
>TRBJ2-3|.|.|TRBV7-2
TGTGCCAGCAGCCGCCTACAGAGCACAGATACGCAGTATTTT
CASSRLQSTDTQYF
>TRBJ1-5|.|.|TRBV30
TGTGCCTTCGCCCCCGGGCTCGGCAATCAGCCCCAGCATTTT
CAFAPGLGNQPQHF
>TRBJ1-4|once|TRBD1|TRBV2
TGTGCCAGCACCCGGGACAGCCATGAAAAACTGTTTTTT
CASTRDSHEKLFF
>TRBJ1-3|.|.|TRBV4-3
TGCGCCAGCAGCCTCCGAGACCCAAGGTCTGGAAACACCATATATTTT
CASSLRDPRSGNTIYF
>TRBJ2-5|.|.|TRBV11-2
TGTGCCAGCAGCTTAGAAGGCCGAGCGGAGGGCCAAGAGACCCAGTACTTC
CASSLEGRAEGQETQYF
>TRBJ2-1|.|.|TRBV7-6
TGTGCCAGCAGCTTAGACGATTTCACGCAGTTCTTC
CASSLDDFTQFF
>TRBJ1-2|.|.|TRBV20-1
TGCAGTGCTAGTACCGGGTATGGCTACACCTTC
CSASTGYGYTF
>TRBJ2-5|.|.|TRBV5-8
TGTGCCAGCAGCTCCCGACCGGGGGCGGAGACCCAGTACTTC
CASSSRPGAETQYF